Presented here are 5 T cell receptor beta chains from one specimen sequenced in a study of T cell changes during pregnancy in multiple sclerosis. Sequenced by immunoSEQ multiplex PCR; TCRdb stores in-frame clones only, minus some. The sample shows about 93,000 clones, 80% to 95% of them seen only once. The sequencing here drew on peripheral blood, taken after pregnancy. These receptors were taken from a female donor with multiple sclerosis, enrolled in a pregnancy study.

V and J are TRBV11-2 and TRBJ1-3; D is unresolved. The CDR3 runs 12 residues. The V gene's germline CDR1 is SGHAT and CDR2 FQNNGV. CDR3: CAGRAAGNTIYF. In DNA form, the CDR3 reads TGTGCGGGGAGGGCAGCTGGAAACACCATATATTTT.

This clone has just one count. The genes are TRBV6-6 and TRBJ2-6; perhaps TRBD1 as D (5 bases). Per germline, CDR1 MNHNY and CDR2 SVGAGI (reference sequence). Trimming left V 7 bases short and J 2 bases short, with 12 bases between. The CDR3 covers 15 residues. This CDR3 reads CASNPRAAGANVLTF. The CDR3 coding sequence is TGTGCCAGCAACCCCAGGGCGGCTGGGGCCAACGTCCTGACTTTC.

The chain joins TRBV11-2 to TRBJ2-1; D is possibly TRBD2 (6 bases). Germline values: CDR1 SGHAT, CDR2 FQNNGV. Trimming removed 5 bases from V and 9 bases from J, with 20 bases in between. The CDR3 loop spans 15 amino acids. Here the CDR3 reads CASSDQLAGASEQFF. The CDR3 DNA reads as TGTGCCAGCAGCGATCAACTAGCAGGTGCATCTGAGCAGTTCTTC.

This clone was picked up one time. The chain joins TRBV10-3 to TRBJ1-2; D unresolved. Germline CDR1 and CDR2: ENHRY and SYGVKD. The CDR3 consists of 17 residues. With 2 bases removed from V and 4 bases from J, the gap between germline ends came to 20 bases. The CDR3 DNA follows: TGTGCCATCAGTGAGACCAACGGGGTAGGGTTGGGCTATGGCTACACCTTC. It is translated as CAISETNGVGLGYGYTF.

The genes are TRBV18 and TRBJ1-5; tentative D call: TRBD1 (5 bases). Between the trimmed V and J ends, which lost 0 bases and 7 bases, there was a span of 16 bases. The germline gives CDR1 KGHSH, CDR2 LQKENI. The CDR3 runs 16 residues. CDR3 amino acids: CASSPPGTLGEQPQHF. The CDR3, as DNA: TGTGCCAGCTCACCACCGGGGACTTTAGGGGAACAGCCCCAGCATTTT.